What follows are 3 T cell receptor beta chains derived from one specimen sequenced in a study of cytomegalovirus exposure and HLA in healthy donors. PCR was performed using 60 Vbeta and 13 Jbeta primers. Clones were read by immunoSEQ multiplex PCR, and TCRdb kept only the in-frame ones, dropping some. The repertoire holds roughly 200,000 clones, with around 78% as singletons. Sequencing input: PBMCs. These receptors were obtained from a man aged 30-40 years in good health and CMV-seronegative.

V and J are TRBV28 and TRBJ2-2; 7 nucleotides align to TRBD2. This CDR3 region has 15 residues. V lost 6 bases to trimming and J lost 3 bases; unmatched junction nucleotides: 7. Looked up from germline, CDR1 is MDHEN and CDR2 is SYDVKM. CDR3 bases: TGTGCCAGCAGAGAGGGAGGGAGCGACACCGGGGAGCTGTTTTTT. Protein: CASREGGSDTGELFF.

The CDR3 bases are TGTGCCAGCAGTGCACAGGGGGTCCTGTCTGTGCGGTACACCTTC. Its translation: CASSAQGVLSVRYTF. The chain recombines TRBV6-1 with TRBJ1-2; 8 bases line up with TRBD1. The CDR3 spans 15 residues. V lost 4 bases to trimming and J lost 11 bases; unmatched junction nucleotides: 15. Germline CDR1 MNHNS, CDR2 SASEGT.

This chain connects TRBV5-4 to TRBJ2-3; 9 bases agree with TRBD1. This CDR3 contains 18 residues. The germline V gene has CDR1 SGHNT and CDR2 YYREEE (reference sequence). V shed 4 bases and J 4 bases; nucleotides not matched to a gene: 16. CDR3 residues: CASSRGQGKGASSDTQYF. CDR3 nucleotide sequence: TGTGCCAGCAGCAGGGGACAGGGAAAAGGGGCTTCTTCAGATACGCAGTATTTT.